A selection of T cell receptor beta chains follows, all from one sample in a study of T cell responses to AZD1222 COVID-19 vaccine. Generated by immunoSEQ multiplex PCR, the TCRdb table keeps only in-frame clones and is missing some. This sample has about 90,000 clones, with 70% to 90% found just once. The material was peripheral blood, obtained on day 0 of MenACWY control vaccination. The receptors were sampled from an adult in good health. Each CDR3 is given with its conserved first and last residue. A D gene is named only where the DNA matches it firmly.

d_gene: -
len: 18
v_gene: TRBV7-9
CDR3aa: CASSLSLALTRKSETQYF

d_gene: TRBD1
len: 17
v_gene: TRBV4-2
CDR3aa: CASSPRAGQGASYEQYF

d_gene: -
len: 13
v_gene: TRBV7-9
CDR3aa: CASSLEPGTEAFF

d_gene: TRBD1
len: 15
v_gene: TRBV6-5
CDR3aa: CASSYSGTGGTEAFF

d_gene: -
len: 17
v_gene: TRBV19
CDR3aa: CASSSRGRGVDNEKLFF

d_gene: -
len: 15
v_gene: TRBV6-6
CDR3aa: CASSYSIQGGDEQYF

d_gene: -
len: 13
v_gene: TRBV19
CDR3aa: CASSKVENNEQFF

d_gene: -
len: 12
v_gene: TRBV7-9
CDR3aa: CASSLNAETQYF

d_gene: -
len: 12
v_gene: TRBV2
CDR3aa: CASRDQGNTIYF

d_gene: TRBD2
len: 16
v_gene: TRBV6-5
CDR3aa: CASSSLAGGQLDTQYF

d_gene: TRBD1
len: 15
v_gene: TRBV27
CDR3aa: CASSPRQGQYTEAFF

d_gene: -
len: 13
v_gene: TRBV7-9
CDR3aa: CASSSPEWEKLFF

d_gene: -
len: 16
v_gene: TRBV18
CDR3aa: CASSPMVPEVNTEAFF

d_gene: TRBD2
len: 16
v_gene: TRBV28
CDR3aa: CASSLLDSGDTDTQYF

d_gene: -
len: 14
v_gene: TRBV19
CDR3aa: CATSEGRGNSPLHF

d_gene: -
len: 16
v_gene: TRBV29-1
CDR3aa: CSVRPGGARGNYGYTF

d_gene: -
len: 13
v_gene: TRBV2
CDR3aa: CASSFRGGYEQYF

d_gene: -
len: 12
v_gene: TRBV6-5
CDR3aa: CASTQQGYGYTF

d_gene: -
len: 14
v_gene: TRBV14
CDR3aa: CASSQQQGMTEAFF

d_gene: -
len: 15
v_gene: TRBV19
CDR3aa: CASRKGQLSNQPQHF

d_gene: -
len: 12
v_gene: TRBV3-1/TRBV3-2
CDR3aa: CASSQFQGEAFF

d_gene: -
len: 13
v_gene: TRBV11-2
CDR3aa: CASSSASTTEAFF

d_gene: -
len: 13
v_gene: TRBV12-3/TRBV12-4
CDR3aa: CASSFAANTEAFF

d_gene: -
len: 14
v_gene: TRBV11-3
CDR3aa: CASSLEGGNTEAFF

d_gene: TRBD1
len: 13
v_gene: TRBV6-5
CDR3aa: CARPGQPNNEQFF

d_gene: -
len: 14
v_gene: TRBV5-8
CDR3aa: CASSLVRNNSPLHF

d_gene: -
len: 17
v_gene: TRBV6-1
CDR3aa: CASSEALRGVRTDTQYF

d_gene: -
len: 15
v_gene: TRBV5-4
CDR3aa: CASSLDQGRYNEQFF

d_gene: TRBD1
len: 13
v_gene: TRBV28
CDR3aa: CALRRTGKETQYF

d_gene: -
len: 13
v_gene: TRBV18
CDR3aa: CASSLGGGDEQYF

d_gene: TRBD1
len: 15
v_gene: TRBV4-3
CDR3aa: CASSLEQGSNQPQHF

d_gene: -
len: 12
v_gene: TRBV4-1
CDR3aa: CASRGGNSPLHF

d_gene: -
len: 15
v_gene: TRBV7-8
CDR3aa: CASSLTQAGNQPQHF